The source of this T cell receptor (beta chain) is a study of Ad26.COV2.S vaccination and SARS-CoV-2 variants. About the study: Administration of Ad26.COV2.S was intramuscular, either once or twice 56 days apart.

Treatment in this sample: 19 received Ad26.COV2.S at low or high dose, single or two shots; about five received placebo; per-sample allocation not given. Vaccine and placebo recipients were sampled on day 63 after the first injection. As to this clone: Its antigen is as yet unknown.

Study-level results: Assessments of TCR breadth and depth may have underestimated the total T cell responses. The placebo group had lower spike-specific TCR breadth than the vaccine recipients did.

Assay used: immunoSEQ multiplex PCR; TCRdb lists only in-frame clones, some missing. Of some 350,000 clones in the sample, about 85% were seen once. Germline-derived CDR1 and CDR2 are LNHDA and SQIVND (reference sequence). Between the trimmed V and J ends, which lost 11 bases and 0 bases, there was a span of 10 bases. This CDR3 has 13 residues. The chain recombines TRBV19 with TRBJ2-2; D assignment may be TRBD1 or TRBD2 (5 bases each). This sample comprised peripheral blood, obtained in a trial of Ad26.COV2.S vaccine versus placebo. This TCR was sampled from a person aged 18 to 59 who received the Ad26.COV2.S COVID-19 vaccine or a placebo. CDR3 in DNA: TGTGCCTATAGGGACCCGAACACCGGGGAGCTGTTTTTT. Translation gives CAYRDPNTGELFF.